Listed here are 14 T cell receptor beta chains from one sample, sequenced in a study of blood T cell repertoires in COVID-19. The data were produced by immunoSEQ multiplex PCR, yet TCRdb's version contains in-frame clones alone and is incomplete. The sample shows around 150,000 clones, approximately 88% of them seen only once. Source material: PBMCs or T cells enriched from blood (not recorded which). These TCRs come from a man in his 70s who had been exposed to COVID-19.

This chain joins TRBV7-2 and TRBJ1-1; no clear D gene. Germline assignment: CDR1 SGHTA and CDR2 FQGNSA. V lost 3 bases, J lost 5 bases, and 16 bases lay in between. The CDR3 is 15 amino acids. CDR3 loop: CASSLDRELRTEAFF. The DNA of the CDR3 is TGTGCCAGCAGCTTGGACCGGGAGCTGAGAACTGAAGCTTTCTTT.

The chain combines TRBV5-1 with TRBJ1-4, with TRBD1 matching 11 bases. This CDR3 is 15 amino acids long. Germline CDR1 and CDR2: SGHRS and YFSETQ. The junction had 11 bases not matched to a gene; V was cut back by 6 bases and J by 10 bases. CDR3 residues: CASTEGQGAAGKLFF. The CDR3 DNA sequence: TGCGCCAGCACCGAAGGACAGGGGGCCGCGGGAAAACTGTTTTTT.

The chain has TRBV7-2 and TRBJ2-2; TRBD2 aligns across 10 bases. Germline CDR1 reads SGHTA; CDR2 reads FQGNSA. Unmatched junction bases numbered 6, after V lost 3 bases and J lost 5 bases. This CDR3 has 16 residues. The CDR3 DNA is TGTGCCAGCAGCTTTTTTTCTAGCGGGAGAACCGGGGAGCTGTTTTTT. Translating it yields CASSFFSSGRTGELFF.

The chain links TRBV19 to TRBJ1-2; 7 bases map to TRBD1. V shed 1 base and J 1 base; nucleotides not matched to a gene: 9. There are 17 residues in the CDR3. Germline values: CDR1 LNHDA, CDR2 SQIVND (reference sequence). The CDR3 spells CASSIGETGRLNYGYTF. DNA of the CDR3: TGTGCCAGTAGTATAGGGGAGACAGGGCGACTTAACTATGGCTACACCTTC.

The chain combines TRBV2 with TRBJ1-2, with D perhaps TRBD1 (6 bases). Trimming left V 3 bases short and J 2 bases short, with 13 bases between. The germline V gene encodes CDR1 SNHLY and CDR2 FYNNEI. This CDR3 region has 15 residues. CDR3 loop: CASSEATGQNYGYTF. In DNA, the CDR3 is TGTGCCAGCAGTGAGGCGACAGGTCAAAACTATGGCTACACCTTC.

The CDR3 region has the DNA TGTGCCAGCAGCCTCCAGGGGGCGAGGGTGAACACTGAAGCTTTCTTT. Encoded protein: CASSLQGARVNTEAFF. The chain joins TRBV7-2 to TRBJ1-1; TRBD1 matches 8 bases. With V trimmed by 5 bases and J by 0 bases, 8 bases remained unmatched. CDR3 length: 16 amino acids. Germline-derived CDR1 and CDR2 are SGHTA and FQGNSA.

In this sample, this clone turned up once. The genes are TRBV7-2 and TRBJ1-1; 8 positions match TRBD1. Trimming cost V 5 bases and J 5 bases; bases outside gene matches: 7. CDR3 length: 14 amino acids. Germline assignment: CDR1 SGHTA and CDR2 FQGNSA. The CDR3: CASSRDRGETEAFF. The CDR3 DNA is TGTGCCAGCAGCAGAGACAGGGGCGAAACTGAAGCTTTCTTT.

V is TRBV18 and J is TRBJ2-6; tentative D call: TRBD1 (5 bases). Germline V gene data show CDR1 as KGHSH and CDR2 as LQKENI. Trimming left V 5 bases short and J 0 bases short, with 11 bases between. The CDR3 runs to 16 residues. The CDR3 nucleotides read TGTGCCAGCTCAGCCCAGGGCCCCTCTGGGGCCAACGTCCTGACTTTC. It yields the protein CASSAQGPSGANVLTF.

V gene TRBV29-1 combines with J gene TRBJ1-5; 7 bases align to TRBD1. The CDR3 length is 13 residues. With V trimmed by 4 bases and J by 5 bases, 5 bases remained unmatched. The V gene's germline CDR1 is SQVTM and CDR2 ANQGSEA. This chain's CDR3 is CSVVQGTDQPQHF. CDR3 coding DNA: TGCAGCGTTGTTCAGGGGACAGATCAGCCCCAGCATTTT.

The rearrangement joins TRBV6-5 to TRBJ2-1; TRBD1 matches 9 bases. The CDR3 consists of 15 residues. The V segment lost 7 bases and the J segment 5 bases; nucleotides outside the gene matches: 9. Germline V CDR1 and CDR2: MNHEY, SVGAGI. CDR3 amino acids: CASKGPGQGHNEQFF. CDR3 coding DNA: TGTGCCAGCAAAGGGCCGGGACAGGGACACAATGAGCAGTTCTTC.

The chain employs TRBV6-2 or TRBV6-3 and TRBJ1-5; D is possibly TRBD1 (6 bases). The CDR3 has 18 residues. Trimming pared 5 bases from V and 2 bases from J, leaving 22 bases between. Germline V gives CDR1 MNHEY, CDR2 SVGEGT. The CDR3 sequence: CASSRRLTGLGGNQPQHF. CDR3 in DNA: TGTGCCAGCAGTCGTCGGCTCACAGGGTTGGGTGGCAATCAGCCCCAGCATTTT.

The genes are TRBV12-3 or TRBV12-4 and TRBJ1-5; no clear D. The germline V and J ends were trimmed by 2 bases and 4 bases, with 6 bases remaining between them. The CDR3 extends over 13 amino acids. DNA for the CDR3: TGTGCCAGCAGTTTATCCCAAAATCAGCCCCAGCATTTT. This gives the protein CASSLSQNQPQHF.

This chain uses TRBV11-2 with TRBJ2-1; D may be TRBD2 (6 bases). Germline V gene sequence: CDR1 SGHAT, CDR2 FQNNGV. Between the trimmed V and J ends, which lost 5 bases and 6 bases, there was a span of 14 bases. The CDR3 runs 14 residues. CDR3: CASSPPGSANEQFF. CDR3 sequence (DNA): TGTGCCAGCAGCCCCCCCGGGAGCGCCAATGAGCAGTTCTTC.

This rearrangement joins TRBV18 to TRBJ2-3; D not resolved. The length of the CDR3 is 12 residues. CDR1 and CDR2 from the germline V gene are KGHSH and LQKENI. V gave up 3 bases and J gave up 6 bases, with 7 bases separating them. CDR3 protein: CASSPDFDTQYF. The CDR3 DNA follows: TGTGCCAGCTCACCCGACTTTGATACGCAGTATTTT.